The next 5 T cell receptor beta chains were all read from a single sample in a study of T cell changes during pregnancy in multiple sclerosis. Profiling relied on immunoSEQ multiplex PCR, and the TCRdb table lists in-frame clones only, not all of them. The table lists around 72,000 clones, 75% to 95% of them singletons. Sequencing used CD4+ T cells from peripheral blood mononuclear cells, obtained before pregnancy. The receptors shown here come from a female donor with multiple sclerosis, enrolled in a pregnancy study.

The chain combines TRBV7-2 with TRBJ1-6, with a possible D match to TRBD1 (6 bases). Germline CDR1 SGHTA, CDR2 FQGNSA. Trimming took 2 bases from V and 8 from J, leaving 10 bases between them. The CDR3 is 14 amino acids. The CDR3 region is CASSLKQGYSPLHF. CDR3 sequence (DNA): TGTGCCAGCAGCTTAAAACAGGGATATTCACCCCTCCACTTT.

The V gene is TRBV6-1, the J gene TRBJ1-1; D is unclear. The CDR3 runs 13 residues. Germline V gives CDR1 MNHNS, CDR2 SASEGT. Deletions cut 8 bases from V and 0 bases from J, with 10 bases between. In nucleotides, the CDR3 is TGTGCCAGCGGTGCGCACATGAACACTGAAGCTTTCTTT. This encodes CASGAHMNTEAFF.

CDR3 residues: CASLGQPSPNQPQHF. In DNA form, the CDR3 reads TGTGCCAGCCTAGGACAGCCCTCTCCTAATCAGCCCCAGCATTTT. This chain joins TRBV28 and TRBJ1-5; D might be TRBD1 (6 bases). Trimming left V 8 bases short and J 4 bases short, with 18 bases between. CDR1 is MDHEN, CDR2 SYDVKM, per germline. This CDR3 region has 15 residues.

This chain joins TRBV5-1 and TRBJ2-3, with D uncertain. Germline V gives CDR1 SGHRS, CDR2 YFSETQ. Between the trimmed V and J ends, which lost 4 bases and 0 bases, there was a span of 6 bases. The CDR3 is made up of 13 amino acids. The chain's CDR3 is CASSLPSTDTQYF. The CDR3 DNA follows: TGCGCCAGCAGCCTCCCTAGCACAGATACGCAGTATTTT.

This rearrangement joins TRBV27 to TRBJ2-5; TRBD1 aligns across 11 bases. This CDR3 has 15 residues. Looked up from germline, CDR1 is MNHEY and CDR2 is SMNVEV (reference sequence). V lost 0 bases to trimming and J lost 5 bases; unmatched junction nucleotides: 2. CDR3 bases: TGTGCCAGCAGTTTATCGGACAGGGGGCGGGAGACCCAGTACTTC. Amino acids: CASSLSDRGRETQYF.